Below, 26 T cell receptor beta chains from the same sample are listed, as sequenced in a study of T-cell reconstitution after alpha-beta-depleted transplantation in children (TCRdb year 2016). The treatment or condition label, read with the paper, signifies: allogeneic hematopoietic cell transplantation with graft depleted of TCRalphabeta T cells and CD19 B cells. The method was PCR. The sample was run on an Illumina HiSeq 2500. TCR libraries were prepared with molecular barcoding, using unique molecular identifiers to normalize TCRbeta repertoire quantification. The public reads were run again by TCRdb, first through fastp at Q25 and then through MiXCR, and only productive beta chains were kept. Identical CDR3 proteins give one entry, which carries the most common genes and DNA. Here the sample has about a million distinct CDR3 sequences; roughly 31% occur a single time. The ten largest make up about 28% of the sample.

The sample consisted of PBMCs, mostly from graft donor cells, taken 360 days after TCRalphabeta/CD19-depleted stem cell transplant. The receptors shown here come from a boy under three years old who had a stem cell transplant for SCID, so the T cells may come from the graft donor.

The chain is built from TRBV29-1 and TRBJ2-2, with D possibly being TRBD1 (5 bases). V lost 8 bases, J lost 6 bases, and 13 bases lay in between. The CDR3 has 12 residues. CDR1 is SQVTM and CDR2 is ANQGSEA in the germline V gene. DNA for the CDR3: TGCAGCACCAGGGCGTATTCCGGGGAGCTGTTTTTT. This encodes CSTRAYSGELFF.

V and J are TRBV20-1 and TRBJ1-1; 10 bases agree with TRBD1. J lost 9 bases, V lost 4 bases, and 35 bases had no gene match. There are 22 residues in the CDR3. The V gene's germline CDR1 is DFQATT and CDR2 SNEGSKA (reference sequence). Here the CDR3 reads CSANGYPRNPGGQGEDQPKAFF. The CDR3 bases are TGCAGTGCTAACGGGTATCCGAGAAACCCTGGAGGACAGGGGGAAGACCAACCGAAAGCTTTCTTT.

The chain has TRBV20-1 and TRBJ2-7; weak D call: TRBD2 (6 bases). There are 16 residues in the CDR3. CDR1 DFQATT and CDR2 SNEGSKA come from the germline V gene (reference sequence). Trimming stripped 3 bases from V and 1 base from J, with 19 bases between. CDR3 DNA: TGCAGTGCTAGTGCCTCAGGTGGGGGGACTTCCTACGAGCAGTACTTC. It codes for CSASASGGGTSYEQYF.

This clonotype was observed a handful of times. This chain uses TRBV7-2 with TRBJ2-3; 7 positions agree with TRBD2. Germline V CDR1 and CDR2: SGHTA, FQGNSA. V lost 2 bases and J lost 3; bases outside the gene matches: 5. This CDR3 region has 15 residues. The CDR3 nucleotides read TGTGCCAGCAGCTTAACGACTAGCTTAACAGATACGCAGTATTTT. It yields the protein CASSLTTSLTDTQYF.

V usage is TRBV24-1 and J usage is TRBJ2-3, with 9 nucleotides matching TRBD1. CDR3 size: 17 residues. Germline CDR1 and CDR2: KGHDR and SFDVKD. V shed 3 bases and J 2 bases; nucleotides not matched to a gene: 8. The DNA of the CDR3 is TGTGCCACCAGTGATGTTCCCGGGACAGGGCTCACAGATACGCAGTATTTT. Residues: CATSDVPGTGLTDTQYF.

V and J are TRBV4-1 and TRBJ2-1; no firm D call. V lost 0 bases to trimming and J lost 9 bases, with 15 bases between them. This CDR3 comprises 15 residues. Germline values: CDR1 MGHRA, CDR2 YSYEKL. CDR3 in DNA: TGCGCCAGCAGCCAAGAGGGTTCAGGATTCGGTGAGCAGTTCTTC. Protein product: CASSQEGSGFGEQFF.

This clonotype appeared a single time. The CDR3 nucleotides read TGCGCCAGCAGCTTTGGGGGGCGTTTACTCACAGATACGCAGTATTTT. Residues: CASSFGGRLLTDTQYF. This sequence joins TRBV5-1 and TRBJ2-3; D may be TRBD1 or TRBD2 (6 bases each). Germline V gene data show CDR1 as SGHRS and CDR2 as YFSETQ. The CDR3 consists of 16 residues. The V gene lost 2 bases and the J gene lost 2 bases, with 15 bases spanning the gap.

The chain is built from TRBV28 and TRBJ2-5; 9 bases map to TRBD1. This CDR3 is 14 amino acids long. Germline V CDR1 and CDR2: MDHEN, SYDVKM. V was clipped by 7 bases and J by 5 bases; unmatched bases: 8. CDR3 nucleotides: TGTGCCAGCACCCTACAGGGGGCGTGGGAGACCCAGTACTTC. It is translated as CASTLQGAWETQYF.

The genes are TRBV7-2 and TRBJ1-6; weak D call: TRBD1 (5 bases). The germline V gene encodes CDR1 SGHTA and CDR2 FQGNSA. The V end lost 0 bases, the J end lost 16 bases, and 10 bases lay between the germline ends. The CDR3 extends over 12 amino acids. The CDR3 here is CASSLAGTALHF. CDR3 DNA: TGTGCCAGCAGCTTAGCCGGGACGGCTCTCCACTTT. The whole variable domain, remainder taken from reference TRBV7-2 and TRBJ1-6, is GAGVSQSPSNKVTEKGKDVELRCDPISGHTALYWYRQSLGQGLEFLIYFQGNSAPDKSGLPSDRFSAERTGGSVSTLTIQRTQQEDSAVYLCASSLAGTALHFGNGTRLTVT.

The chain uses TRBV7-6 and TRBJ2-2; 8 bases line up with TRBD1. From germline, CDR1 is SGHVS and CDR2 FNYEAQ. The ends lost 5 bases at V and 1 base at J; junction bases unmatched: 3. This CDR3 is built from 15 residues. The DNA of the CDR3 is TGTGCCAGCAGCATCGGGACAGGGAACACCGGGGAGCTGTTTTTT. This encodes CASSIGTGNTGELFF.

This clonotype has a handful of counts. This chain links TRBV29-1 with TRBJ2-7, with D hard to call. CDR1 and CDR2 from the germline V gene are SQVTM and ANQGSEA. The CDR3 spans 14 residues. Trimming stripped 4 bases from V and 0 bases from J, with 13 bases between. As DNA, the CDR3 is TGCAGCGTTGTTTCACTGTCTAGCTCCTACGAGCAGTACTTC. It yields the protein CSVVSLSSSYEQYF.

The V gene is TRBV20-1, the J gene TRBJ2-1; tentatively, D is TRBD1 (5 bases). CDR1 is DFQATT, CDR2 SNEGSKA, per germline (reference sequence). Trimming shortened V by 4 bases and J by 9 bases, and 16 bases separated the two germline ends. This CDR3 is 13 amino acids long. CDR3 loop: CSAIPLGRGEQFF. As DNA, the CDR3 is TGCAGTGCTATCCCCTTGGGGCGTGGTGAGCAGTTCTTC.

V gene TRBV12-3 or TRBV12-4 combines with J gene TRBJ1-5; tentatively, D is TRBD1 (6 bases). This CDR3 comprises 15 residues. The ends were cut back, 3 bases at V and 1 base at J, with 10 bases in the middle. CDR3 loop: CASSFGQGSNQPQHF. The CDR3 DNA is TGTGCCAGCAGTTTTGGTCAGGGGAGCAATCAGCCCCAGCATTTT.

The rearrangement links TRBV4-3 to TRBJ2-7; D not resolved. Germline V lookup: CDR1 LGHNA, CDR2 YSLEER. With 9 bases removed from V and 5 bases from J, the gap between germline ends came to 5 bases. The CDR3 is 9 residues long. CDR3 loop: CARNDEQYF. The CDR3 DNA sequence: TGCGCCAGAAATGACGAGCAGTACTTC.

This chain links TRBV6-1 with TRBJ1-2; D unresolved. Per the germline V gene, CDR1 is MNHNS and CDR2 is SASEGT. V lost 3 bases to trimming and J lost 4 bases, with 15 bases between them. CDR3 size: 15 residues. The CDR3 bases are TGTGCCAGCAGTGATTACGGCAGGCTTCTCTATGGCTACACCTTC. Translating gives CASSDYGRLLYGYTF.

V usage is TRBV5-1 and J usage is TRBJ2-3; 8 nucleotides align to TRBD1. V shed 0 bases, J shed 3 bases, and the junction held 9 bases outside the gene matches. The CDR3 covers 17 residues. Germline CDR1 reads SGHRS; CDR2 reads YFSETQ. CDR3 loop: CASSLASRGQGTDTQYF. CDR3 DNA: TGCGCCAGCAGCTTGGCGTCAAGAGGACAGGGTACAGATACGCAGTATTTT.

This clonotype turned up a few times. The gene calls are TRBV4-1 and TRBJ2-5; the D gene could be TRBD1 or TRBD2 (5 bases each). The CDR3 runs to 14 residues. The germline V gene has CDR1 MGHRA and CDR2 YSYEKL. The V end lost 2 bases, the J end lost 5 bases, and 12 bases lay between the germline ends. CDR3 sequence reads: CASSQRDPRETQYF. The DNA for the CDR3 is TGCGCCAGCAGCCAAAGGGACCCCCGGGAGACCCAGTACTTC.

The chain couples TRBV7-8 to TRBJ1-1; 7 bases agree with TRBD1. CDR3 length: 16 amino acids. The germline V gene has CDR1 SGHVS and CDR2 FQNEAQ. The ends lost 5 bases at V and 4 bases at J; junction bases unmatched: 13. CDR3 region: CASSPPWRGHGTEAFF. The CDR3 coding sequence is TGTGCCAGCAGCCCCCCCTGGAGGGGGCATGGCACTGAAGCTTTCTTT.

Points on this clonotype: A much more abundant neighbour one base away suggests this may be a read error. V gene TRBV6-6 combines with J gene TRBJ2-7; D is unclear. CDR3 length: 11 residues. The germline CDR1 and CDR2 sequences are MNHNY and SVGAGI (reference sequence). Trimming removed 2 bases from V and 3 bases from J, with 2 bases in between. The CDR3 is CASSYIYEQYF. Here the CDR3 DNA reads TGTGCCAGCAGTTACATCTACGAGCAGTACTTC.

In its sample, this clonotype was seen a few times. This chain links TRBV4-1 with TRBJ2-7; 11 positions match TRBD1. The V gene end was trimmed by 1 base and the J gene end by 6 bases; junction bases not matched to a gene: 5. The CDR3 covers 15 residues. Per germline, CDR1 MGHRA and CDR2 YSYEKL. The CDR3 nucleotides read TGCGCCAGCAGCCAAGTAGGGACAGGGGGGCGCGAGCAGTACTTC. Its protein product is CASSQVGTGGREQYF.

This chain joins TRBV2 and TRBJ2-1; D unclear. The length of the CDR3 is 15 residues. The V end lost 10 bases, the J end lost 2 bases, and 18 bases lay between the germline ends. Looked up from germline, CDR1 is SNHLY and CDR2 is FYNNEI. CDR3 bases: TGTGCCACCTCAGCCGGGCCCAGCGCCTACAATGAGCAGTTCTTC. Translation gives CATSAGPSAYNEQFF.

The genes are TRBV4-3 and TRBJ2-7, with 9 nucleotides matching TRBD2. Germline loops: CDR1 LGHNA, CDR2 YSLEER. V gave up 0 bases and J gave up 3 bases; unmatched junction bases: 18. The CDR3 has 20 residues. CDR3 DNA: TGCGCCAGCAGCCAAGATTTAAGCGGGGGGACGCTGTCTCGGGGCTACGAGCAGTACTTC. Its protein product is CASSQDLSGGTLSRGYEQYF.

The chain recombines TRBV6-1 with TRBJ2-7; D is undetermined. The CDR3 spans 14 residues. V was pared by 5 bases and J by 7 bases, with 18 bases between. Germline V gives CDR1 MNHNS, CDR2 SASEGT. The CDR3 sequence is CASSKPGPNGEQYF. CDR3 DNA: TGTGCCAGCAGTAAGCCTGGGCCTAATGGGGAGCAGTACTTC.

The chain links TRBV5-1 to TRBJ2-1, with TRBD2 identical over 9 bases. CDR3 length: 15 residues. Trimming removed 3 bases from V and 4 bases from J; junction bases left unmatched: 5. Germline V CDR1 and CDR2: SGHRS, YFSETQ. The CDR3 DNA is TGCGCCAGCAGCTACCTAGCGGGGTATTACAATGAGCAGTTCTTC. Translating it yields CASSYLAGYYNEQFF.

V and J are TRBV6-2 or TRBV6-3 and TRBJ2-7, with no clear D. Trimming removed 4 bases at V and 4 bases at J, with 17 bases between. The CDR3 spans 15 residues. The germline V gene encodes CDR1 MNHEY and CDR2 SVGEGT. CDR3 DNA sequence: TGTGCCAGCAGTTTGCGATTGAAGAGGAATTACGAGCAGTACTTC. This gives the protein CASSLRLKRNYEQYF.

The chain carries TRBV30 and TRBJ2-1; 8 bases are shared with TRBD2. The CDR3 sequence is 19 residues long. The germline V gene encodes CDR1 GTSNPN and CDR2 SVGIG (reference sequence). V lost 8 bases to trimming and J lost 3 bases; unmatched junction nucleotides: 24. The CDR3: CASSLPTTIAGRYYNEQFF. In DNA form, the CDR3 reads TGTGCCAGCAGCCTCCCAACCACTATAGCGGGAAGGTACTACAATGAGCAGTTCTTC.